The clone carrying this TCR beta chain was detected only a few times. Its antigen is undetermined. This may arise from a read error, as a much more abundant clone is one base away. Arm-PCR of CDR3 regions and iRepertoire HTBI primers were used to build TCR beta libraries. Via MiXCR, TCRdb re-called the multiplex PCR reads, giving one row per CDR3 protein. The table records approximately 540,000 distinct CDR3 sequences, around 12% of them present only once. The sample comes from a study of regulatory T cells in long-lasting Graves disease. Looking at the study overall: Less than 3 months of antithyroid drugs had been taken by newly diagnosed Graves' patients.

V lost 10 bases, J lost 12 bases, and 12 bases lay in between. The CDR3 extends over 9 amino acids. Looked up from germline, CDR1 is SNHLY and CDR2 is FYNNEI. Stated time point: newly diagnosed GD, antithyroid drugs for less than 3 months. PBMCs were the source of the RNA used for TCR sequencing. From an endocrinology department in Xi'an, China, came the patients. Points from the study as a whole: Among persistent patients, a larger number of public clonotypes were shared (about 3,000) than among newly diagnosed patients (about 950).

The data were also submitted as part of a second study, on T cells in Graves' hyperthyroidism and ophthalmopathy.

The chain uses TRBV2 and TRBJ1-2, with D possibly TRBD1 on 5 matching bases. The material sequenced was peripheral blood mononuclear cells (PBMCs), taken at new diagnosis, from a patient treated with antithyroid drugs. The receptor's source is a woman under 40 with Graves disease. CDR3 protein: CAIRDGHTF. The CDR3 DNA reads TGTGCCATCAGGGACGGCCACACCTTC.